This TCR beta chain was sequenced in a study of T cell responses to AZD1222 COVID-19 vaccine. The CDR3 is made up of 14 amino acids. J gave up 6 bases and V 4 bases, and 8 bases lay outside the gene matches. CDR1 is MNHEY and CDR2 is SVGAGI in the germline V gene. Measured with immunoSEQ multiplex PCR; TCRdb has only the in-frame clones, and not every one. Of fewer than 150,000 clones listed, around 82% were seen once; the top ten hold 6.2%. Sequenced material: peripheral blood, taken on day 0 of AZD1222 vaccination. The sequence derives from an adult in good health. The chain joins TRBV6-5 to TRBJ2-7, with TRBD1 identical over 8 bases. CDR3 coding DNA: TGTGCCAGCAGTTGGGGGACAGGTGCGGTCGAGCAGTACTTC. Its translation is CASSWGTGAVEQYF.